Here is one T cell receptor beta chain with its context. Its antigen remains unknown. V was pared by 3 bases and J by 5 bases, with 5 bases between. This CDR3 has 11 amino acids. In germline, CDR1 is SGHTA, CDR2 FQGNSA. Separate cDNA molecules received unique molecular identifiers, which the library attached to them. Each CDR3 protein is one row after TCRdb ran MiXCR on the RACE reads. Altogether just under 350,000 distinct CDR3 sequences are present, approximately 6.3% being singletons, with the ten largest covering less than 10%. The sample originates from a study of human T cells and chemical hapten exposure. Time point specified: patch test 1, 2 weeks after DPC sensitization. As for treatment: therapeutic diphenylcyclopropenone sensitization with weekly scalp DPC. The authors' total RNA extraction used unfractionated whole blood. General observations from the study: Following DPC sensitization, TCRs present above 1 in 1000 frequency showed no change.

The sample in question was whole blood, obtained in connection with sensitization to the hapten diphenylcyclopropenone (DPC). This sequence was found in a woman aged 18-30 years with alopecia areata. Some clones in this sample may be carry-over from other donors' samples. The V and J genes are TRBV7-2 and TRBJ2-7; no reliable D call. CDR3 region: CASSFYNEQYF. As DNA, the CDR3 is TGTGCCAGCAGCTTCTACAACGAGCAGTACTTC.